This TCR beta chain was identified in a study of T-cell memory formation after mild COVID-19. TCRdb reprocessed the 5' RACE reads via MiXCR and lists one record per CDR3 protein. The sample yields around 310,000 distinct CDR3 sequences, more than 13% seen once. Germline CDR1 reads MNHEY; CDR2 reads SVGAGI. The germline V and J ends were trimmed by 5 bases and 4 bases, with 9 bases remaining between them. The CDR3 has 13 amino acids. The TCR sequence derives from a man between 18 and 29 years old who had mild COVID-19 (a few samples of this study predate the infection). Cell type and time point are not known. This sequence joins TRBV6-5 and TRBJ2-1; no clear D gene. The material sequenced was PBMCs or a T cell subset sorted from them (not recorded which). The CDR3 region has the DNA TGTGCCAGCAGTCTCTATCGGTACAATGAGCAGTTCTTC. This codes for CASSLYRYNEQFF.